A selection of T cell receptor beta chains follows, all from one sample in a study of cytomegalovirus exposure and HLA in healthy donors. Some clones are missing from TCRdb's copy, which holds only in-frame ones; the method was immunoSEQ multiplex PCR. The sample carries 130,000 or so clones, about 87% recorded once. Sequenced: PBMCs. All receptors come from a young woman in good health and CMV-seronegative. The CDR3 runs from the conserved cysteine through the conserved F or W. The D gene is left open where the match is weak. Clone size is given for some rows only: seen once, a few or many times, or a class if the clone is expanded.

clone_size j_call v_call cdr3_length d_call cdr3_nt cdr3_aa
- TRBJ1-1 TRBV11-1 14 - TGTGCCAGCAGCATCGGACTCTCGAACACTGAAGCTTTCTTT CASSIGLSNTEAFF
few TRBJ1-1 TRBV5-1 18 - TGCGCCAGCAGCTTGGGATGGTTGAAGGGCAGGGGAAACACTGAAGCTTTCTTT CASSLGWLKGRGNTEAFF
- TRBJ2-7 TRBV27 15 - TGTGCCAGCAGTTTATCGCACGGTACCGACTACGAGCAGTACTTC CASSLSHGTDYEQYF
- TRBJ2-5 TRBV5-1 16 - TGCGCCAGCAGCTCCCACCCCACTAGCACCGGGGAGACCCAGTACTTC CASSSHPTSTGETQYF
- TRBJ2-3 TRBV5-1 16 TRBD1 TGCGCCAGCAGCCTCAAGACAGGGGTAGGGACAGATACGCAGTATTTT CASSLKTGVGTDTQYF
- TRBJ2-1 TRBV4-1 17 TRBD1 TGCGCCAGCAGCGTCCGAACCGGGACAGGGGGGCGGAATGAGCAGTTCTTC CASSVRTGTGGRNEQFF
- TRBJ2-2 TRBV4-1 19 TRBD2 TGCGCCAGCAGCCAAGATTTAGCGGGCGTCGATTGGAACACCGGGGAGCTGTTTTTT CASSQDLAGVDWNTGELFF
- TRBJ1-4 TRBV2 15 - TGTGCCAGCAGTTATTTAGGGACAAGGGCTGAAAAACTGTTTTTT CASSYLGTRAEKLFF
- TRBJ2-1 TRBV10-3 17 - TGTGCCATCAGTGACCTGGGAAACGGGAGCACGTACAATGAGCAGTTCTTC CAISDLGNGSTYNEQFF
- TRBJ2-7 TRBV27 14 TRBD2 TGTGCCAGCAGTCCGTGGACTAGCGAGGGCGAGCAGTACTTC CASSPWTSEGEQYF
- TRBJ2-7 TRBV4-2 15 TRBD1 TGTGCCAGCAGCCAAGGACCCGGGACAGGGGACGAGCAGTACTTC CASSQGPGTGDEQYF
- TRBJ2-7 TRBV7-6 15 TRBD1 TGTGCCAGCAGCCCACCCGGGACAGGGGGTTACGAGCAGTACTTC CASSPPGTGGYEQYF
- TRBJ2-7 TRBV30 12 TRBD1 TGTGCCTGGAGTCTCGGACAGGGTGAGCAGTACTTC CAWSLGQGEQYF
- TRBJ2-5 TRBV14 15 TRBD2 TGTGCCAGCAGCCAAGGGAGTCTAGCGGGAGAGACCCAGTACTTC CASSQGSLAGETQYF
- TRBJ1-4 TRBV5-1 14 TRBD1 TGCGCCAGCAGCCCTGGGACAGGGTACGAAAAACTGTTTTTT CASSPGTGYEKLFF
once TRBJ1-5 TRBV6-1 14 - TGTGCCAGCAGTGACTTCCTAAGCAATCAGCCCCAGCATTTT CASSDFLSNQPQHF
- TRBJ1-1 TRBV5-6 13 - TGTGCCAGCAGCCCCGGGGGGGACACTGAAGCTTTCTTT CASSPGGDTEAFF
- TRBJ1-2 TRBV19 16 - TGTGCCAGTCACTTCGAATGGGGTCAAGCGGACTATGGCTACACCTTC CASHFEWGQADYGYTF
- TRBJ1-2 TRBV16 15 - TGTGCCAGCACCAAAGGGGGACCCCCTAACTATGGCTACACCTTC CASTKGGPPNYGYTF
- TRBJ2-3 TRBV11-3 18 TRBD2 TGTGCCAGCAGTACTGGTGCGGGAGGGCTTGGTTGGGCAGATACGCAGTATTTT CASSTGAGGLGWADTQYF
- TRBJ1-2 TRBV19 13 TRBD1 TGTGCCAGTAGCACTGAAACAGGGGGAGGCTACACCTTC CASSTETGGGYTF
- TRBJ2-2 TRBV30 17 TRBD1 TGTGCCTGGACTCCTGCGGGGACAGGGGGCAGGACCGGGGAGCTGTTTTTT CAWTPAGTGGRTGELFF
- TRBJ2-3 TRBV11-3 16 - TGTGCCAGCAGCTTAGATCTAGGTACTAGCACAGATACGCAGTATTTT CASSLDLGTSTDTQYF
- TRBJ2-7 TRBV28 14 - TGTGCCACCGCGGAGGGGGCGAGCCTATACGAGCAGTACTTC CATAEGASLYEQYF
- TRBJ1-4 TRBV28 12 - TGTGCCACCCAAGGGGGTAGGGAAAAACTGTTTTTT CATQGGREKLFF
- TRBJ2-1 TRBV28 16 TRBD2 TGTGCCAGCAGCATAGCGGTTAGCGGGACCCACAATGAGCAGTTCTTC CASSIAVSGTHNEQFF
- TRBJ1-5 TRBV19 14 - TGTGCCAGTAGTATCGGGCAGGAGGGGCAGCCCCAGCATTTT CASSIGQEGQPQHF
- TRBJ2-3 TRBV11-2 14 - TGTGCCAGCAGCTTAGATCTAGGAGGTGGTACGCAGTATTTT CASSLDLGGGTQYF
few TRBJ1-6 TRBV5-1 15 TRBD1 TGCGCCAGCAGCCCGCGGACAGGGAGAGAATCACCCCTCCACTTT CASSPRTGRESPLHF
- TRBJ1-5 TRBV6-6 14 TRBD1 TGTGCCAGCAGAAACCACAGGGGTGAGCAGCCCCAGCATTTT CASRNHRGEQPQHF
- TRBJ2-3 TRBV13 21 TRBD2 TGTGCCAGCAGCTTATCCCCAAAGACTAGCGGTTATGGGGTTGAATCAGATACGCAGTATTTT CASSLSPKTSGYGVESDTQYF
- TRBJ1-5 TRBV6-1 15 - TGTGCCAGCAGTGAACTGGCAGGCGGCAATCAGCCCCAGCATTTT CASSELAGGNQPQHF
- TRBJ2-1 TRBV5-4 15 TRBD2 TGTGCCAGCAGCCTCCAGCGGGAGACCTACAATGAGCAGTTCTTC CASSLQRETYNEQFF
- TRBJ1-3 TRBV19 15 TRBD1 TGTGCCAGTAGTACGGACAGGGGTTCTGGAAACACCATATATTTT CASSTDRGSGNTIYF
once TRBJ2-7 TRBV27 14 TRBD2 TGTGCCAGCAGTTCTAGCGGGGTGTACTACGAGCAGTACTTC CASSSSGVYYEQYF
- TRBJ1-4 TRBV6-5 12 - TGTGCCAGCAGTGAAGCGGTCGAAAAACTGTTTTTT CASSEAVEKLFF
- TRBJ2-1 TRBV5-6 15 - TGTGCCAGCAGCTTGCGGCTAGACCCCTACAATGAGCAGTTCTTC CASSLRLDPYNEQFF
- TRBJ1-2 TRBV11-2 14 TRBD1 TGTGCCAGCGGCGATCGACAGGGGGTACGAGGCTACACCTTC CASGDRQGVRGYTF
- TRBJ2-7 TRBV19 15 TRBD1 TGTGCCAGTAGTATCCCGGGACAGGGCTCCTACGAGCAGTACTTC CASSIPGQGSYEQYF
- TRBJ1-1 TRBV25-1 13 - TGTGCCAGCAGTGAATGGGGGGGGTATGAAGCTTTCTTT CASSEWGGYEAFF
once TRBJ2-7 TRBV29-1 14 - TGCAGCGTTGAAAGGTCGAACAGGTGGGACGAGCAGTACTTC CSVERSNRWDEQYF
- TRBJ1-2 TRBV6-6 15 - TGTGCCAGCAGTCCACAAGCGAGGGTAGGAGAAGGCTACACCTTC CASSPQARVGEGYTF
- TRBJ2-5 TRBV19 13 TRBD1 TGTGCCAGTAGTTCGGACAGGGGAGAGACCCAGTACTTC CASSSDRGETQYF
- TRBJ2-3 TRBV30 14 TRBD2 TGTGCCTTCGATCTAGCGGGAGCAAGAGATACGCAGTATTTT CAFDLAGARDTQYF
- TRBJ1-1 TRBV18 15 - TGTGCCAGCTCACCCTCCCCCGTTCTGAACACTGAAGCTTTCTTT CASSPSPVLNTEAFF
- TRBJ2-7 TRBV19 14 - TGTGCCAGTAGTTCTCGGCAGGTCTCCTACGAGCAGTACTTC CASSSRQVSYEQYF
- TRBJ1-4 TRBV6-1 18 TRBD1 TGTGCCAGCAGTGAAGAGCTATGGACAGGCGCGACTAATGAAAAACTGTTTTTT CASSEELWTGATNEKLFF
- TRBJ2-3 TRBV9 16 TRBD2 TGTGCCAGCAGCGTAGCGGGGGGGCGGAGCACAGATACGCAGTATTTT CASSVAGGRSTDTQYF
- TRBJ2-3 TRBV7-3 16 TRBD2 TGTGCCAGCAGCTTAACGCTAGCGGGAGTGGCAGATACGCAGTATTTT CASSLTLAGVADTQYF